The clone carrying this T cell receptor beta chain came up once. Generated by immunoSEQ multiplex PCR, the TCRdb table keeps only in-frame clones and is missing some. Seen here are approximately 270,000 clones, approximately 83% observed once, and the top ten hold approximately 11%. This specimen belongs to a study of blood T cell repertoires in COVID-19. Across the whole study: From T cells, B-cell-depleted T cells, or PBMCs came the material, which was cDNA or gDNA.

The germline V gene has CDR1 MNHEY and CDR2 SVGAGI. V lost 7 bases to trimming and J lost 1 base; unmatched junction nucleotides: 4. The CDR3 spans 15 residues. The chain uses TRBV6-5 and TRBJ1-6; TRBD1 matches 7 bases. The TCR originated in a woman in her 70s with acute or convalescent COVID-19. The sample taken for sequencing was peripheral blood. Here the CDR3 DNA reads TGTGCCAGCAAGGGGGCTGGATCCTATAATTCACCCCTCCACTTT. It translates to CASKGAGSYNSPLHF.